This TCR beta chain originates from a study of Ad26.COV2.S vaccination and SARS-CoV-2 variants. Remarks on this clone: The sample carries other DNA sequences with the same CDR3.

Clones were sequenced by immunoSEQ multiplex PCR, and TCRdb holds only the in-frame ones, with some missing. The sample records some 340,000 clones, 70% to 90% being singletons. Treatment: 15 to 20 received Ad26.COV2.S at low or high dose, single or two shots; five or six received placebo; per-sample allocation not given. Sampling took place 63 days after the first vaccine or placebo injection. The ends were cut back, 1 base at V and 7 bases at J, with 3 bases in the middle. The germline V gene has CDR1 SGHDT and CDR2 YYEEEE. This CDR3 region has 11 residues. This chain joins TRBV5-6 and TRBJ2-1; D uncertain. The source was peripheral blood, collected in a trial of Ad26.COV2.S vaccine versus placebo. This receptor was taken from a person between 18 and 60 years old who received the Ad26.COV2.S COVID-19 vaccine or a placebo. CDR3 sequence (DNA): TGTGCCAGCAGCTTGTTTAATGAGCAGTTCTTC. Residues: CASSLFNEQFF.